These 29 T cell receptor beta chains share one sample of origin, sequenced in a study of CD8 T cells in ankylosing spondylitis. In TCRdb, the 5' RACE reads were re-called with MiXCR into one record per CDR3 protein. The sample shows 300,000 to 400,000 distinct CDR3 sequences, 20% to 25% of them seen only once. Sequences were obtained from blood, either unsorted or a sorted T cell fraction (not recorded which). The receptors originated from a male donor with ankylosing spondylitis or in good health (not recorded which).

This sequence joins TRBV27 and TRBJ2-7; D is possibly TRBD1 (5 bases). This CDR3 is 14 amino acids long. CDR1 and CDR2 (germline): MNHEY, SMNVEV (reference sequence). V dropped 4 bases and J dropped 2 bases, with 12 bases sitting between them. CDR3 protein: CASSSDSTAYEQYF. In DNA form, the CDR3 reads TGTGCCAGCAGTTCCGACAGCACTGCCTACGAGCAGTACTTC.

This clonotype has a handful of counts. V gene TRBV5-6 combines with J gene TRBJ1-1, with D uncertain. Trimming stripped 2 bases from V and 7 bases from J, with 9 bases between. Germline loops: CDR1 SGHDT, CDR2 YYEEEE. CDR3 length: 12 amino acids. The CDR3 loop is CASSFSVLEAFF. The CDR3, as DNA: TGTGCCAGCAGCTTTAGTGTACTTGAAGCTTTCTTT.

The CDR3 sequence: CASTVSGLDEQYF. CDR3 coding DNA: TGTGCCAGCACTGTTAGCGGTTTGGACGAGCAGTACTTC. The chain combines TRBV7-9 with TRBJ2-7, with D maybe TRBD2 (6 bases). The V and J ends lost 7 bases and 5 bases respectively, with 15 bases between them. CDR1 is SEHNR and CDR2 is FQNEAQ in the germline V gene (reference sequence). This CDR3 comprises 13 residues.

The chain links TRBV29-1 to TRBJ2-7; D unresolved. This CDR3 region has 11 residues. V was clipped by 7 bases and J by 3 bases, with 10 bases between them. Germline V CDR1 and CDR2: SQVTM, ANQGSEA. The CDR3 here is CSAVVDYEQYF. CDR3 in DNA: TGCAGCGCCGTAGTCGACTACGAGCAGTACTTC.

Ten or more counts support this clonotype. CDR3 residues: CASSPSGGANEQFF. The CDR3 nucleotides are TGTGCCAGCAGTCCCAGCGGGGGGGCCAATGAGCAGTTCTTC. The V gene is TRBV12-3 or TRBV12-4, the J gene TRBJ2-1; 10 bases map to TRBD2. The V segment lost 5 bases and the J segment 6 bases; nucleotides outside the gene matches: 4. The CDR3 runs 14 residues.

This clonotype occurred many times. The chain joins TRBV12-3 or TRBV12-4 to TRBJ2-1; D may be TRBD1 or TRBD2 (5 bases each). V was clipped by 3 bases and J by 6 bases, with 18 bases between them. This CDR3 has 16 residues. The CDR3 here is CASSLGPGADSNEQFF. CDR3 DNA: TGTGCCAGCAGTTTGGGACCCGGGGCTGACAGCAATGAGCAGTTCTTC.

This sequence joins TRBV20-1 and TRBJ2-4; perhaps TRBD2 as D (6 bases). V was shortened by 0 bases and J by 8 bases, with 14 bases between the two germline ends. Germline-derived CDR1 and CDR2 are DFQATT and SNEGSKA (reference sequence). This CDR3 has 14 residues. The CDR3 region has the DNA TGCAGTGCTAGAGATGTAGGCGGGGTGGACATTCAGTACTTC. Residues: CSARDVGGVDIQYF.

The table lists this clonotype with a few counts. The chain couples TRBV24-1 to TRBJ2-7; D is ambiguous. This CDR3 region has 15 residues. Germline V CDR1 and CDR2: KGHDR, SFDVKD. Trimming cost V 2 bases and J 2 bases, with 12 bases left between them. The CDR3 bases are TGTGCCACCAGTGATTCCTCCCAGGAAGCCTACGAGCAGTACTTC. This gives the protein CATSDSSQEAYEQYF.

The chain is built from TRBV7-6 and TRBJ1-5; TRBD1 might be the D (5 bases). Germline CDR1 reads SGHVS; CDR2 reads FNYEAQ. Trimming shortened V by 1 base and J by 6 bases, and 10 bases separated the two germline ends. The CDR3 sequence is 14 residues long. The CDR3, as DNA: TGTGCCAGCAGCTTAGAGGCGGGACGTCAGCCCCAGCATTTT. Its protein is CASSLEAGRQPQHF.

This clonotype was seen more than once but under ten times. The CDR3, as DNA: TGTGCCAGCAGTTACTTCCAAGTTTACGAGCAGTACTTC. It yields the protein CASSYFQVYEQYF. This chain uses TRBV6-6 with TRBJ2-7; D gene unclear. The CDR3 is made up of 13 amino acids. Trimming took off 1 base at V and 4 bases at J, with 8 bases between the two ends. Per germline, CDR1 MNHNY and CDR2 SVGAGI (reference sequence).

This clonotype was detected only a few times. The genes are TRBV28 and TRBJ2-2; 8 nucleotides match TRBD2. V dropped 5 bases and J dropped 8; count of bases not matched to a gene: 13. Germline V gene data show CDR1 as MDHEN and CDR2 as SYDVKM. The CDR3 is made up of 16 amino acids. CDR3: CASSPSPGGTSGELFF. DNA of the CDR3: TGTGCCAGCAGTCCCTCACCGGGGGGGACTTCAGGGGAGCTGTTTTTT.

This clonotype was counted between two and nine times. The rearrangement uses TRBV4-1 and TRBJ2-5; D is unresolved. The length of the CDR3 is 15 residues. CDR1 MGHRA and CDR2 YSYEKL come from the germline V gene. V dropped 2 bases and J dropped 3 bases, with 13 bases sitting between them. CDR3 protein: CASSQPLGSEETQYF. The CDR3 region has the DNA TGCGCCAGCAGCCAACCCCTCGGCAGCGAAGAGACCCAGTACTTC.

This clonotype came up a few times. The V call is TRBV7-9, the J call TRBJ2-7; unclear D gene. The CDR3 extends over 14 amino acids. Between the trimmed V and J ends, which lost 3 bases and 5 bases, there was a span of 14 bases. Germline V lookup: CDR1 SEHNR, CDR2 FQNEAQ (reference sequence). The CDR3 DNA follows: TGTGCCAGCAGCTTTTCCGCCGCGGTCCACGAGCAGTACTTC. This codes for CASSFSAAVHEQYF.

The chain employs TRBV11-1 and TRBJ2-3; the match to TRBD1 covers 7 bases. Looked up from germline, CDR1 is SGHAT and CDR2 is FQDESV (reference sequence). The CDR3 consists of 18 residues. With 5 bases clipped from V and 4 bases from J, the junction kept 18 bases outside the gene matches. The CDR3 is CASSQGDRGYDEADTQYF. As DNA, the CDR3 is TGTGCCAGCAGCCAAGGGGACAGAGGCTACGATGAGGCAGATACGCAGTATTTT.

This clonotype showed up many times. This chain links TRBV28 with TRBJ2-1; TRBD1 aligns across 8 bases. The CDR3 length is 15 residues. Germline V gene data show CDR1 as MDHEN and CDR2 as SYDVKM. V lost 2 bases and J lost 2; bases outside the gene matches: 2. This CDR3 is CASSLMDRAYNEQFF. The CDR3 nucleotides read TGTGCCAGCAGTTTAATGGACAGGGCCTACAATGAGCAGTTCTTC.

This clonotype has just a few counts. The CDR3: CASLRRPGRIYNEQFF. DNA of the CDR3: TGTGCCAGCCTCCGGCGTCCGGGACGGATCTACAATGAGCAGTTCTTC. The V gene is TRBV2, the J gene TRBJ2-1, with D perhaps assigned TRBD1 or TRBD2 (5 bases each). The CDR3 runs 16 residues. Looked up from germline, CDR1 is SNHLY and CDR2 is FYNNEI. The V end lost 8 bases, the J end lost 3 bases, and 20 bases lay between the germline ends. Supplemented by reference TRBV2 and TRBJ2-1, the full variable domain reads EPEVTQTPSHQVTQMGQEVILRCVPISNHLYFYWYRQILGQKVEFLVSFYNNEISEKSEIFDDQFSVERPDGSNFTLKIRSTKLEDSAMYFCASLRRPGRIYNEQFFGPGTRLTVL.

In this sample, this clonotype turned up a few times. Written as DNA, the CDR3 is TGTGCCAGCACCCGATCGGGCATCGAGCAGTTCTTC. Its protein is CASTRSGIEQFF. The chain has TRBV12-3 or TRBV12-4 and TRBJ2-1; D not resolved. V lost 7 bases, J lost 10 bases, and 14 bases lay in between. The length of the CDR3 is 12 residues.

The chain employs TRBV7-8 and TRBJ2-1, with D uncertain. The CDR3 contains 11 residues. Per the germline V gene, CDR1 is SGHVS and CDR2 is FQNEAQ. Between the trimmed V and J ends, which lost 4 bases and 10 bases, there was a span of 8 bases. CDR3 sequence: CASSSNYEQFF. CDR3 coding DNA: TGTGCCAGCAGCTCTAATTACGAGCAGTTCTTC.

The chain couples TRBV5-1 to TRBJ2-1; D ambiguous. The V end was cut by 5 bases, the J end by 6 bases, with 12 bases between. The CDR3 has 13 residues. In germline, CDR1 is SGHRS, CDR2 YFSETQ. CDR3 region: CASRSPASNEQFF. The CDR3 DNA is TGCGCCAGCAGGAGCCCGGCGAGCAATGAGCAGTTCTTC.

Ten or more counts support this clonotype. V is TRBV12-3 or TRBV12-4 and J is TRBJ2-2; no definite D call. V was pared by 8 bases and J by 7 bases, with 8 bases between. CDR3 length equals 11 residues. The CDR3 loop reads CASRRGGELFF. The CDR3 DNA is TGTGCCAGCCGGAGAGGCGGGGAGCTGTTTTTT.

This clonotype turned up a few times. V gene TRBV6-6 combines with J gene TRBJ2-3, with D uncertain. CDR1 is MNHNY and CDR2 is SVGAGI in the germline V gene (reference sequence). The CDR3 sequence is 12 residues long. The ends were cut back, 2 bases at V and 6 bases at J, with 6 bases in the middle. The CDR3 DNA sequence: TGTGCCAGCAGTTACATTGAGGATACGCAGTATTTT. As protein: CASSYIEDTQYF.

At least ten counts were recorded for this clonotype. The CDR3 loop reads CSARLAGNIQYF. The CDR3, as DNA: TGCAGTGCTAGGTTGGCTGGAAACATTCAGTACTTC. This sequence joins TRBV20-1 and TRBJ2-4; D not resolved. Trimming pared 3 bases from V and 6 bases from J, leaving 9 bases between. This CDR3 region has 12 residues. CDR1 and CDR2 from the germline V gene are DFQATT and SNEGSKA (reference sequence).

This clonotype was counted between two and nine times. The V and J genes are TRBV12-3 or TRBV12-4 and TRBJ1-4; D ambiguous. V was shortened by 6 bases and J by 3 bases, with 5 bases between the two germline ends. The CDR3 totals 12 residues. The CDR3 spells CASSLANEKLFF. The DNA of the CDR3 is TGTGCCAGCAGCCTTGCTAATGAAAAACTGTTTTTT.

This clonotype was recorded a few times. The V gene is TRBV27, the J gene TRBJ2-1, with 11 bases identical to TRBD1. Germline V gene lookup returns CDR1 MNHEY and CDR2 SMNVEV (reference sequence). Trimming took 5 bases from V and 4 from J; bases not matched to a gene: 7. The CDR3 totals 16 residues. CDR3 sequence reads: CASSGTGTGGYNEQFF. CDR3 coding DNA: TGTGCCAGCAGTGGTACCGGGACAGGGGGATACAATGAGCAGTTCTTC.

This clonotype appeared many times. The chain joins TRBV6-4 to TRBJ2-3, with 9 bases that match TRBD2. This CDR3 contains 14 residues. Germline CDR1 MRHNA, CDR2 SNTAGT. V shed 4 bases and J 4 bases; nucleotides not matched to a gene: 3. Here the CDR3 DNA reads TGTGCCAGCAGTGCAGCGGGGGGAGCAGATACGCAGTATTTT. Translating gives CASSAAGGADTQYF.

This clonotype was counted at least ten times. This chain links TRBV20-1 with TRBJ2-7; 10 bases align to TRBD2. Germline CDR1 reads DFQATT; CDR2 reads SNEGSKA (reference sequence). J gave up 4 bases and V 3 bases, and 3 bases lay outside the gene matches. This CDR3 is 13 amino acids long. The CDR3 DNA sequence: TGCAGTGCTAGGACTAGCGGGTATTACGAGCAGTACTTC. Translated: CSARTSGYYEQYF.

The chain joins TRBV27 to TRBJ2-1; 7 bases agree with TRBD1. Germline V gene data show CDR1 as MNHEY and CDR2 as SMNVEV (reference sequence). The CDR3 consists of 15 residues. J gave up 2 bases and V 5 bases, and 6 bases lay outside the gene matches. DNA for the CDR3: TGTGCCAGCAGTCTAAGGACAGGTACCTACAATGAGCAGTTCTTC. Protein sequence: CASSLRTGTYNEQFF.

The CDR3 sequence is CASSETGGSSTEAFF. The CDR3 DNA sequence: TGTGCCAGCAGTGAGACAGGGGGCTCGAGCACTGAAGCTTTCTTT. This rearrangement joins TRBV6-1 to TRBJ1-1, with TRBD1 identical over 10 bases. Germline CDR1 reads MNHNS; CDR2 reads SASEGT. With V trimmed by 3 bases and J by 4 bases, 5 bases remained unmatched. This CDR3 spans 15 amino acids.

This clonotype has ten or more counts. The chain couples TRBV12-3 or TRBV12-4 to TRBJ2-2, with D perhaps TRBD1 (6 bases). The V and J ends lost 3 bases and 1 base respectively, with 9 bases between them. The CDR3 consists of 15 residues. Here the CDR3 reads CASSFQGLNTGELFF. The CDR3 nucleotides are TGTGCCAGCAGTTTTCAGGGGCTGAACACCGGGGAGCTGTTTTTT.